Each of the 6 T cell receptor beta chains below was sequenced from the same sample in a study of cytomegalovirus exposure and HLA in healthy donors. The PCR was carried out with 60 Vbeta primers and 13 Jbeta primers. Sequenced by immunoSEQ multiplex PCR; TCRdb stores in-frame clones only, minus some. The sample shows more than 140,000 clones, 60% to 80% of them seen only once. Specimen: PBMCs. The origin of the receptors is a male donor in good health and CMV-seronegative.

The J gene is TRBJ2-1, the V gene TRBV7-2, with 8 bases lining up with TRBD1. V was pared by 3 bases and J by 8 bases, with 9 bases of the junction left unmatched. The CDR3 loop spans 15 amino acids. Germline V gives CDR1 SGHTA, CDR2 FQGNSA. This CDR3 reads CASSFYRGSYDEQFF. CDR3 in DNA: TGTGCCAGCAGCTTTTACAGGGGGTCGTACGATGAGCAGTTCTTC.

CDR3 nucleotides: TGCGCCAGCAGCCAAGGCGGGAGCTACAATGAGCAGTTCTTC. It encodes CASSQGGSYNEQFF. J is TRBJ2-1 and V is TRBV4-3, with 7 bases matching TRBD2. CDR3 length: 14 amino acids. In germline, CDR1 is LGHNA, CDR2 YSLEER. V dropped 1 base and J dropped 3; count of bases not matched to a gene: 0.

The CDR3 protein is CASSPGLAESTDTQYF. In DNA form, the CDR3 reads TGTGCCAGCAGTCCCGGACTAGCGGAAAGCACAGATACGCAGTATTTT. This chain links TRBV27 with TRBJ2-3; TRBD2 agrees at 10 bases. J lost 0 bases, V lost 5 bases, and 5 bases had no gene match. Germline CDR1 MNHEY, CDR2 SMNVEV (reference sequence). The length of the CDR3 is 16 residues.

This clone was counted between two and nine times. The V gene is TRBV5-1, the J gene TRBJ2-5; possibly TRBD2 for D (7 bases). V lost 4 bases and J lost 2, with 24 bases in between. This CDR3 is built from 18 residues. In germline, CDR1 is SGHRS, CDR2 YFSETQ. CDR3 bases: TGCGCCAGCAGCCGGGGTGGGGGGGGCTCATACAGACAAGAGACCCAGTACTTC. It translates to CASSRGGGGSYRQETQYF.

This sequence joins TRBV27 and TRBJ1-1; D is ambiguous. From germline, CDR1 is MNHEY and CDR2 SMNVEV (reference sequence). Trimming left V 0 bases short and J 2 bases short, with 7 bases between. CDR3 size: 14 residues. The CDR3: CASSLSGRNTEAFF. The CDR3 DNA reads as TGTGCCAGCAGTTTATCGGGCAGAAACACTGAAGCTTTCTTT.

J is TRBJ2-1 and V is TRBV9, with D possibly being TRBD2 (6 bases). The CDR3 has 13 residues. Trimming shortened V by 1 base and J by 10 bases, and 12 bases separated the two germline ends. Germline values: CDR1 SGDLS, CDR2 YYNGEE. The CDR3: CASSVSSGREQFF. The CDR3 nucleotides are TGTGCCAGCAGCGTAAGTTCGGGGAGGGAGCAGTTCTTC. Using reference TRBV9 and TRBJ2-1 for the parts outside the CDR3, the full variable domain is DSGVTQTPKHLITATGQRVTLRCSPRSGDLSVYWYQQSLDQGLQFLIQYYNGEERAKGNILERFSAQQFPDLHSELNLSSLELGDSALYFCASSVSSGREQFFGPGTRLTVL.